The clone carrying this T cell receptor beta chain was observed a few times. These data come from a study of response to subunit inactivated influenza vaccine. One entry per CDR3 protein results from TCRdb running MiXCR on the RT-PCR reads. Found here are about 240,000 distinct CDR3 sequences, less than 15% of them singletons; the top ten hold approximately 8.3%. The CDR3 covers 14 residues. V lost 8 bases, J lost 6 bases, and 7 bases stayed unmatched. Looked up from germline, CDR1 is MGHDK and CDR2 is SYGVNS. The receptor's source is a man over 45 who received an inactivated influenza vaccine. This sample comprised non-naive T cells sorted from PBMCs, obtained around two weeks before vaccination. The rearrangement links TRBV25-1 to TRBJ2-2; 9 bases line up with TRBD1. CDR3 DNA sequence: TGTGCCAGCGGACGACAGGGGGGGGCCGGGGAGCTGTTTTTT. Its translation: CASGRQGGAGELFF.